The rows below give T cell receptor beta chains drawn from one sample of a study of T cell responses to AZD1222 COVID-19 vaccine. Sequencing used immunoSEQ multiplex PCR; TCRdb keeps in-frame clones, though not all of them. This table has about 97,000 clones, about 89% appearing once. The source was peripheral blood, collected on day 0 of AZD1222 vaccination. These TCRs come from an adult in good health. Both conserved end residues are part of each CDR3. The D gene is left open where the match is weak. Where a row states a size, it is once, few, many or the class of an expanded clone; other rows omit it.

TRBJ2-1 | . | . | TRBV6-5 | TGTGCCAGCAGTTACTCGAGTGAGAGCTCCTACAATGAGCAGTTCTTC | CASSYSSESSYNEQFF
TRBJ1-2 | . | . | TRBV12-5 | TGTGCTAGTGGTTTGTTCCCCAATGAGGGTGGCTACACCTTC | CASGLFPNEGGYTF
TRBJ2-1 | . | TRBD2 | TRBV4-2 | TGTGCCAGCAGCCCCCAGGGGAGCGGGGGGGCACGTAGCTCCTACAATGAGCAGTTCTTC | CASSPQGSGGARSSYNEQFF
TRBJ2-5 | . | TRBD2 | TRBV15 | TGTGCCACCAGCAGAGATCCCAGCGGGGGGGATGTCCAGTACTTC | CATSRDPSGGDVQYF
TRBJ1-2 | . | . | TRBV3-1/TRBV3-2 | TGTGCCAGCAGCCAACAGGAGGGGGGCTACACCTTC | CASSQQEGGYTF
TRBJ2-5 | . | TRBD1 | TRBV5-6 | TGTGCCAGCAGCACCGACAGGGTCGCCGGTGAGACCCAGTACTTC | CASSTDRVAGETQYF
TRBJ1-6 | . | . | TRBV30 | TGTGCCTGGAGTGTCCGCCCGGGAAATTCACCCCTCCACTTT | CAWSVRPGNSPLHF
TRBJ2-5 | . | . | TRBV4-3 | TGCGCCAGCAGCCACCGTCAGGGGCCGGGGGAGACCCAGTACTTC | CASSHRQGPGETQYF
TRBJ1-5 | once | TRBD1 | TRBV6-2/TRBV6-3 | TGTGCCAGCAGTCCCCGGACAGGGGGCTTTACCCAGCCCCAGCATTTT | CASSPRTGGFTQPQHF
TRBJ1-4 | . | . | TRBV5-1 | TGCGCCAGCGGTTCCCCGGGACCCAATGAAAAACTGTTTTTT | CASGSPGPNEKLFF
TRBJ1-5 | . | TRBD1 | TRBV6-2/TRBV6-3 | TGTGCCAGCAGTTATTCCCAGACAGGGTATGGTGGCAATCAGCCCCAGCATTTT | CASSYSQTGYGGNQPQHF
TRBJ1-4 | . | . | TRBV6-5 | TGTGCCAGCAGCCCCTTCAGAGGAGAAAAACTGTTTTTT | CASSPFRGEKLFF
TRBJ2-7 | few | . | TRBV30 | TGTGCCTGGAGTGGGACGCTTGCGGGCTACGAGCAGTACTTC | CAWSGTLAGYEQYF
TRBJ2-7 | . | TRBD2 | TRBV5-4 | TGTGCCAGCAGCTTGGCGGCTAGCGGGGGCTCCTACGAGCAGTACTTC | CASSLAASGGSYEQYF
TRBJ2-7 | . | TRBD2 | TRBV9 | TGTGCCAGCAGTAAGCTAGCGGCCTCCTACGAGCAGTACTTC | CASSKLAASYEQYF
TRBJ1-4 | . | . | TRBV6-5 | TGTGCCAGCAAGAGGAACGGGGCAACTAATGAAAAACTGTTTTTT | CASKRNGATNEKLFF
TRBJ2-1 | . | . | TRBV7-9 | TGTGCCAGCAGCACGGGACGGAACAATGAGCAGTTCTTC | CASSTGRNNEQFF
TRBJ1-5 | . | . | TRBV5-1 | TGCGCCAGCAGCTTGGAGGGGGGAGACAATCAGCCCCAGCATTTT | CASSLEGGDNQPQHF
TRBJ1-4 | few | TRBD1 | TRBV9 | TGTGCCAGCAGCGCCACCGGGACAGGTGAAAAACTGTTTTTT | CASSATGTGEKLFF
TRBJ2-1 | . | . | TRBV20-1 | TGCAGTGCTAGTTTGGGGGACATGAATGAGCAGTTCTTC | CSASLGDMNEQFF
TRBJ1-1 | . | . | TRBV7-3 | TGTGCCACTGGAAAGGGAAAGAACACTGAAGCTTTCTTT | CATGKGKNTEAFF
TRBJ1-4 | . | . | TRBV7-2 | TGTGCCAGCAGTCCAGTATTGGCTAATGAAAAACTGTTTTTT | CASSPVLANEKLFF
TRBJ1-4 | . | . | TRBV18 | TGTGCCAGCTCACCAGGGCTAAATGAAAAACTGTTTTTT | CASSPGLNEKLFF